A single sample is the source of the 7 T cell receptor beta chains below, sequenced in a study of T-cell memory formation after mild COVID-19. TCRdb analysed the 5' RACE reads with MiXCR anew, one entry per CDR3 protein. The sample has some 320,000 distinct CDR3 sequences, roughly an eighth seen once. Sequenced sample: PBMCs or a T cell subset sorted from them (not recorded which). The receptor set was obtained from a young man who had mild COVID-19 (a few samples of this study predate the infection). Cell type and time point are not known.

The chain joins TRBV7-2 to TRBJ2-2, with D hard to call. The CDR3 covers 13 residues. The germline CDR1 and CDR2 sequences are SGHTA and FQGNSA. Trimming removed 1 base at V and 8 bases at J, with 8 bases between. CDR3 sequence: CASSLDPVGELFF. The CDR3, as DNA: TGTGCCAGCAGCTTAGACCCCGTGGGGGAGCTGTTTTTT. The variable domain in full, completed from reference TRBV7-2 and TRBJ2-2, reads GAGVSQSPSNKVTEKGKDVELRCDPISGHTALYWYRQSLGQGLEFLIYFQGNSAPDKSGLPSDRFSAERTGGSVSTLTIQRTQQEDSAVYLCASSLDPVGELFFGEGSRLTVL.

This clonotype has ten or more counts. The rearrangement links TRBV6-2 or TRBV6-3 to TRBJ1-1; no definite D call. The germline gives CDR1 MNHEY, CDR2 SVGEGT. Trimming cost V 4 bases and J 0 bases, with 18 bases left between them. CDR3 length: 17 residues. The CDR3 DNA follows: TGTGCCAGCAGTTCCCTAAAGGGTTCTTTTATGAACACTGAAGCTTTCTTT. This encodes CASSSLKGSFMNTEAFF.

This sequence joins TRBV6-4 and TRBJ2-3; TRBD1 matches at 9 bases. The trim removed 6 bases at V and 3 bases at J, leaving 10 bases unmatched. The CDR3 has 16 residues. The germline V gene has CDR1 MRHNA and CDR2 SNTAGT. CDR3 residues: CASSTGTGMATDTQYF. The DNA of the CDR3 is TGTGCCAGCAGCACCGGGACAGGGATGGCTACAGATACGCAGTATTTT.

Ten or more counts support this clonotype. V and J are TRBV7-9 and TRBJ2-1, with 8 bases identical to TRBD1. The ends lost 4 bases at V and 1 base at J; junction bases unmatched: 3. Looked up from germline, CDR1 is SEHNR and CDR2 is FQNEAQ (reference sequence). This CDR3 region has 15 residues. DNA of the CDR3: TGTGCCAGCAGCTGGGACAGGCTGTCCTACAATGAGCAGTTCTTC. This sequence encodes CASSWDRLSYNEQFF.

This clonotype has more than one count but fewer than ten. This sequence joins TRBV7-6 and TRBJ2-5; tentative D call: TRBD2 (5 bases). This CDR3 is 17 amino acids long. V lost 0 bases to trimming and J lost 4 bases, with 18 bases between them. From germline, CDR1 is SGHVS and CDR2 FNYEAQ. CDR3 in amino acids: CASSLADGGRWGETQYF. As DNA, the CDR3 is TGTGCCAGCAGCTTAGCGGATGGCGGGCGGTGGGGAGAGACCCAGTACTTC. Supplemented by reference TRBV7-6 and TRBJ2-5, the full variable domain reads GAGVSQSPRYKVTKRGQDVALRCDPISGHVSLYWYRQALGQGPEFLTYFNYEAQQDKSGLPNDRFSAERPEGSISTLTIQRTEQRDSAMYRCASSLADGGRWGETQYFGPGTRLLVL.

The sample holds a few counts of this clonotype. CDR3 sequence reads: CASSRGTGASGGEQFF. CDR3 bases: TGTGCCAGTAGTAGAGGTACGGGGGCCTCGGGAGGTGAGCAGTTCTTC. This chain connects TRBV19 to TRBJ2-1, with D possibly matching TRBD2 (7 bases). V lost 4 bases and J 9 bases, leaving 22 bases between the germline ends. The CDR3 has 16 amino acids. Germline V lookup: CDR1 LNHDA, CDR2 SQIVND (reference sequence).

This clonotype appeared a few times. V is TRBV5-1 and J is TRBJ2-3; weak D call: TRBD2 (5 bases). The CDR3 contains 13 residues. The germline V gene encodes CDR1 SGHRS and CDR2 YFSETQ. V gave up 0 bases and J gave up 10 bases, with 12 bases separating them. CDR3 in amino acids: CASSLGGRRPQYF. The CDR3 nucleotides are TGCGCCAGCAGCTTGGGAGGGCGGCGTCCGCAGTATTTT.